Listed here are 3 T cell receptor beta chains from one sample, sequenced in a study of response to subunit inactivated influenza vaccine. TCRdb called the RT-PCR reads again in MiXCR, with one record for every CDR3 protein. The sample lists about 540,000 distinct CDR3 sequences; roughly 25% were seen once. These records were also assigned to another study, of T cells expressing NK-cell markers. From that second work: TCR beta libraries carry UMIs added by 5'RACE template switching.

This specimen was CD4+ T cells sorted from PBMCs, taken 11 to 12 days after vaccination. The source is a man between 45 and 60 years old who received an inactivated influenza vaccine.

V usage is TRBV20-1 and J usage is TRBJ2-5; a possible D gene is TRBD2 (6 bases). The CDR3 sequence is 13 residues long. The germline CDR1 and CDR2 sequences are DFQATT and SNEGSKA (reference sequence). V was pared by 5 bases and J by 0 bases, with 10 bases between. CDR3 nucleotide sequence: TGCAGTGCTCTGGGGGGTTACCAAGAGACCCAGTACTTC. Encoded protein: CSALGGYQETQYF.

The CDR3 coding sequence is TGCAGTGCTAGAGTCCCTAGCCCACTCTCCTACGAGCAGTACTTC. It encodes CSARVPSPLSYEQYF. This chain uses TRBV20-1 with TRBJ2-7, with D perhaps TRBD2 (5 bases). V lost 1 base and J lost 0, with 13 bases in between. The CDR3 has 15 residues. Germline CDR1 reads DFQATT; CDR2 reads SNEGSKA (reference sequence).

This clonotype was counted a single time. The J gene is TRBJ2-1, the V gene TRBV5-6; D might be TRBD2 (7 bases). Germline V gene data show CDR1 as SGHDT and CDR2 as YYEEEE. CDR3 length: 14 residues. The V end was cut by 5 bases, the J end by 4 bases, with 13 bases between. The DNA for the CDR3 is TGTGCCAGCAGGCGGGGGCGTACTTACAATGAGCAGTTCTTC. Protein: CASRRGRTYNEQFF.